This TCR beta chain was observed in a study of radiation and T cells in renal cell carcinoma. Study findings and constraints: In blood, top tumor clones expanded by 2 weeks, shrinking by 4.

TCRdb's table, derived via immunoSEQ multiplex PCR, lists solely in-frame clones and lacks some. The sample records about 49,000 clones, 83% being singletons. Concerning this clone: Its specificity is not known.

Time point described: baseline pretreatment blood. Indicated treatment: 15 Gy SBRT to primary tumor, nephrectomy 4 weeks later. Specimen: blood, collected from a patient whose treatment included radiotherapy and nephrectomy. This clonotype was sampled from a woman in her 70s with renal cell carcinoma.

This chain's CDR3 is CASSYGQPSTEAFF. CDR3 DNA: TGTGCCAGCAGTTATGGACAGCCGAGCACTGAAGCTTTCTTT. The rearrangement joins TRBV6-6 to TRBJ1-1; maybe TRBD1 (6 bases). The length of the CDR3 is 14 residues. Germline CDR1 is MNHNY and CDR2 is SVGAGI (reference sequence). V was pared by 3 bases and J by 4 bases, with 12 bases between.